The clone carrying this T cell receptor beta chain was detected only once. Source study methods: Reference gene primer amplification gave nucleated cell count estimates. Here immunoSEQ multiplex PCR was the method, and the copy in TCRdb shows in-frame clones only, minus some. The V and J calls and clone size come from that table; D and trimming were worked out from the DNA. The sample holds 200,000 or so clones, 70% to 90% seen once. Trimming pared 2 bases from V and 3 bases from J, leaving 7 bases between. This CDR3 contains 13 residues. Looked up from germline, CDR1 is MNHNS and CDR2 is SASEGT. This specimen comes from a study of blood T cell repertoires in COVID-19. Turning to the study itself: Samples came from the United States, Italy and Spain, spanning acute and convalescent COVID-19. T cells, B-cell-depleted T cells, or PBMCs provided the cDNA or gDNA that served as material.

The sequence was collected from a man aged 65-85 years with active or convalescent COVID-19. V usage is TRBV6-1 and J usage is TRBJ2-5, with a possible D match to TRBD2 (6 bases). Sequenced input: peripheral blood. The CDR3 spells CASSEPGEETQYF. CDR3 nucleotides: TGTGCCAGCAGTGAACCGGGGGAAGAGACCCAGTACTTC.